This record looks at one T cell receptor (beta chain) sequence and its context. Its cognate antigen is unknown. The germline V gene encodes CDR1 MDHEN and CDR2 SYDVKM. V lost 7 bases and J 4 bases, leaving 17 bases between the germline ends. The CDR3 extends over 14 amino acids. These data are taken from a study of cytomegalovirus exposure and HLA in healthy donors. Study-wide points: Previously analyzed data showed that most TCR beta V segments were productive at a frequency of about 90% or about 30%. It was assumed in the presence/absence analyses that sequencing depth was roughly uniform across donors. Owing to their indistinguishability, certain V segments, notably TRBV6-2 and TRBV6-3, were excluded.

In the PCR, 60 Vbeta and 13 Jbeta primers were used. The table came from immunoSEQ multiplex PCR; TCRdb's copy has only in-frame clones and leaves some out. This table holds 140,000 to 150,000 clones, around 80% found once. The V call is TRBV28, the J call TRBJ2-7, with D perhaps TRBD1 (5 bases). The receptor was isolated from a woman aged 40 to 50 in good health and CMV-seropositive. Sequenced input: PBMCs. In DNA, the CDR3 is TGTGCCAGCACCACGGTCAGGGTAGGGTACGAGCAGTACTTC. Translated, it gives CASTTVRVGYEQYF. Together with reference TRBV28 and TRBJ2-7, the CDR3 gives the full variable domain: DVKVTQSSRYLVKRTGEKVFLECVQDMDHENMFWYRQDPGLGLRLIYFSYDVKMKEKGDIPEGYSVSREKKERFSLILESASTNQTSMYLCASTTVRVGYEQYFGPGTRLTVT.